Included here is one T cell receptor (beta chain) sequence, with context. This sample stems from a study of blood T cell repertoires in COVID-19. There are 16 residues in the CDR3. V lost 4 bases, J lost 3 bases, and 11 bases stayed unmatched. CDR1 and CDR2 from the germline V gene are SGHKS and YYEKEE (reference sequence). TCRdb's copy holds only in-frame clones and misses some; the assay was immunoSEQ multiplex PCR. This sample has under 90,000 clones, with around 86% found just once. Sequenced: peripheral blood. The TCR sequence derives from a woman older than 75 with active or convalescent COVID-19. The rearrangement links TRBV5-5 to TRBJ2-5, with 8 bases that match TRBD2. Here the CDR3 DNA reads TGTGCCAGCAGCCCCCCCCCGCGGGGGGCAAAAGAGACCCAGTACTTC. This codes for CASSPPPRGAKETQYF.